This TCR beta chain stems from a study of cytomegalovirus exposure and HLA in healthy donors. Regarding this clone: What it binds is unknown.

Findings and caveats of the study: Later analysis identified a missense DCLRE1C variant that was linked to TCR beta V- and J-gene trimming. A later analysis linked around 17,000 TCR beta sequences to HLA alleles at 0.05 false discovery rate. Analysis performed later showed TCR beta chains linked to HLA being more clonally expanded than equally common others. Reportedly, cytomegalovirus status was diagnosed with high sensitivity and specificity.

The PCR had 60 Vbeta and 13 Jbeta primers. The assay was immunoSEQ multiplex PCR, and TCRdb's table has in-frame clones only and misses some. This sample's table has about 130,000 clones. CDR3 length: 14 residues. Between the trimmed V and J ends, which lost 3 bases and 10 bases, there was a span of 18 bases. Germline CDR1 is LGHNA and CDR2 is YSLEER. Sequences were obtained from PBMCs. V and J are TRBV4-3 and TRBJ2-5; the D gene is possibly TRBD2 (6 bases). The TCR originated in a woman aged 40 to 50 in good health and CMV-seronegative. The CDR3 DNA sequence: TGCGCCAGCAGCCACCGGGACTCCTTGGGCGACCAGTACTTC. Translating gives CASSHRDSLGDQYF.